Listed below are T cell receptor beta chains from one sample, sequenced in a study of beta chain features in type 1 diabetes. TCRdb keeps only in-frame clones here, not all; method: immunoSEQ multiplex PCR. Of roughly 130,000 clones listed, roughly 15% are singletons. Sequenced sample: central memory CD4+ T cells from blood. These receptors were collected from a man aged 25 to 45 with type 1 diabetes. The CDR3 runs from the conserved cysteine through the conserved F or W. The D gene is left open where the match is weak. Clone size is not always given. Where it is, it says once, few, many or a class for expanded clones.

j_call clone_size cdr3_length d_call v_call cdr3_aa cdr3_nt
TRBJ2-3 - 14 TRBD1 TRBV6-5 CASRTGTVPDTQYF TGTGCCAGCAGAACCGGGACAGTGCCCGATACGCAGTATTTT
TRBJ2-1 - 15 - TRBV25-1 CASSAPGSPYNEQFF TGTGCCAGCAGTGCACCAGGGTCCCCCTACAATGAGCAGTTCTTC
TRBJ2-3 - 11 - TRBV27 CASSLGDTQYF TGTGCCAGCTCCCTTGGAGATACGCAGTATTTT
TRBJ1-4 few 14 - TRBV7-9 CASNAGAGNEKLFF TGTGCCAGCAACGCGGGGGCAGGGAATGAAAAACTGTTTTTT
TRBJ2-3 - 14 - TRBV29-1 CSVDGRDSTDTQYF TGCAGCGTTGATGGCAGGGATAGCACAGATACGCAGTATTTT
TRBJ2-3 - 15 - TRBV30 CAWSVGGTSTDTQYF TGTGCCTGGAGTGTAGGGGGAACTAGCACAGATACGCAGTATTTT
TRBJ2-5 - 16 - TRBV7-9 CASGPGIGQHQETQYF TGTGCCAGCGGTCCTGGAATCGGCCAGCATCAAGAGACCCAGTACTTC
TRBJ2-5 - 14 - TRBV28 CASSSGDLRETQYF TGTGCCAGCAGTTCGGGGGACTTGAGGGAGACCCAGTACTTC
TRBJ2-4 - 17 - TRBV23-1 CASSQFRLIIAKNIQYF TGCGCCAGCAGTCAATTTCGCCTTATAATAGCCAAAAACATTCAGTACTTC
TRBJ2-7 - 13 - TRBV7-9 CASSQPGPYEQYF TGTGCCAGCAGCCAACCTGGGCCATACGAGCAGTACTTC
TRBJ2-7 many 14 TRBD1 TRBV30 CAWRKGTGTWEQYF TGTGCCTGGAGGAAGGGGACAGGTACGTGGGAGCAGTACTTC
TRBJ2-7 few 17 - TRBV13 CASSLAGARDSSYEQYF TGTGCCAGCAGCTTAGCGGGGGCGCGGGACTCCTCCTACGAGCAGTACTTC
TRBJ2-1 - 14 - TRBV30 CAWSTTLRDNEQFF TGTGCCTGGAGTACGACCCTAAGGGACAATGAGCAGTTCTTC
TRBJ1-2 - 13 TRBD1 TRBV30 CAWSPQGAGGYTF TGTGCCTGGAGTCCACAGGGGGCGGGTGGCTACACCTTC
TRBJ2-5 - 15 TRBD2 TRBV7-8 CASSLDLAGEETQYF TGTGCCAGCAGCTTAGATCTAGCGGGAGAAGAGACCCAGTACTTC
TRBJ1-2 - 11 - TRBV7-2 CASRGVYGYTF TGTGCCAGCCGGGGAGTCTATGGCTACACCTTC
TRBJ2-6 - 16 TRBD1 TRBV29-1 CSVGTATLSGANVLTF TGCAGCGTCGGGACAGCAACCCTCTCTGGGGCCAACGTCCTGACTTTC
TRBJ2-2 many 10 - TRBV18 CASSGRELFF TGTGCCAGCTCCGGTCGGGAGCTGTTTTTT
TRBJ2-5 - 11 - TRBV5-4 CASRDTETQYF TGTGCCAGCAGGGATACAGAGACCCAGTACTTC
TRBJ1-6 - 13 TRBD1 TRBV7-2 CASSSRDRGEIHF TGTGCCAGCAGCTCAAGGGACAGGGGAGAGATCCACTTT
TRBJ2-1 - 15 TRBD2 TRBV5-4 CASSLSGGAYNEQFF TGTGCCAGCAGCTTGAGCGGGGGGGCCTACAATGAGCAGTTCTTC
TRBJ2-1 few 17 TRBD2 TRBV6-1 CASSEVLLAGGRNEQFF TGTGCCAGCAGTGAAGTCTTACTAGCGGGGGGCCGCAATGAGCAGTTCTTC
TRBJ2-3 many 14 TRBD2 TRBV9 CASGRTSGTDTQYF TGTGCCAGCGGAAGGACTAGCGGCACAGATACGCAGTATTTT
TRBJ2-1 few 16 TRBD1 TRBV18 CASSLRQGPQGNEQFF TGTGCCAGCTCACTCCGACAGGGGCCACAGGGCAATGAGCAGTTCTTC
TRBJ1-2 - 11 - TRBV29-1 CSVYKYNGYTF TGCAGCGTTTACAAGTACAATGGCTACACCTTC
TRBJ2-2 - 15 TRBD1 TRBV7-2 CASSSQGANTGELFF TGTGCCAGCAGCTCACAGGGGGCTAATACCGGGGAGCTGTTTTTT
TRBJ1-2 few 14 - TRBV7-8 CASSLTGSGDVYTF TGTGCCAGCAGCTTAACAGGGTCGGGGGACGTATACACCTTC
TRBJ1-1 many 11 - TRBV29-1 CSVELARRAFF TGCAGCGTTGAATTGGCCAGGAGAGCTTTCTTT
TRBJ2-3 - 13 - TRBV7-2 CASSPRQKDTQYF TGTGCCAGCAGCCCCCGACAGAAAGATACGCAGTATTTT
TRBJ2-4 - 13 TRBD1 TRBV7-2 CASSYGTAESQYF TGTGCCAGCAGCTACGGGACAGCGGAATCTCAGTACTTC
TRBJ2-3 - 14 - TRBV2 CASSVTEHADTQYF TGTGCCAGCAGTGTTACTGAACACGCAGATACGCAGTATTTT
TRBJ1-1 - 16 - TRBV7-6 CASSSNPTAPNTEAFF TGTGCCAGCAGCTCCAATCCCACTGCCCCGAACACTGAAGCTTTCTTT